A selection of T cell receptor beta chains follows, all from one sample in a study of blood T cell repertoires in COVID-19. The repertoire was sequenced with immunoSEQ multiplex PCR; TCRdb's copy has only in-frame clones and lacks some. The sample shows 170,000 or so clones, roughly 88% of them seen only once. Material for sequencing was PBMCs or T cells enriched from blood (not recorded which). All receptors come from a woman aged 18-29 years who had recovered from COVID-19. The CDR3 runs from the conserved cysteine through the conserved F or W. A D gene is named only where the DNA matches it firmly. Expanded clones get a size class; other rows say once, few or many, or leave the size out.

v_call	j_call	clone_size	d_call	cdr3_aa	cdr3_nt
TRBV28	TRBJ1-1	-	-	CASSLVGRENTEAFF	TGTGCCAGCAGTTTAGTAGGCAGGGAAAACACTGAAGCTTTCTTT
TRBV9	TRBJ2-3	-	TRBD2	CASSVDLAGQHGPQYF	TGTGCCAGCAGCGTAGATCTAGCGGGACAGCATGGTCCGCAGTATTTT
TRBV6-6	TRBJ2-5	-	-	CASSRTGPETQYF	TGTGCCAGCAGTAGAACAGGGCCGGAGACCCAGTACTTC
TRBV5-4	TRBJ1-1	-	-	CASSPGAELNTEAFF	TGTGCCAGCAGCCCTGGGGCAGAGCTGAACACTGAAGCTTTCTTT
TRBV5-8	TRBJ1-2	-	-	CASSLRRGAGYGYTF	TGTGCCAGCAGCTTGCGGCGGGGCGCTGGCTATGGCTACACCTTC
TRBV5-8	TRBJ2-2	-	-	CASSLYYTPNTGELFF	TGTGCCAGCAGCTTGTATTACACACCGAACACCGGGGAGCTGTTTTTT
TRBV6-5	TRBJ1-4	-	TRBD1	CASSLTGGDEKLFF	TGTGCCAGCAGTTTGACAGGGGGCGATGAAAAACTGTTTTTT
TRBV12-3/TRBV12-4	TRBJ2-1	once	TRBD2	CATGRGGREQFF	TGTGCCACGGGCCGGGGGGGCCGTGAGCAGTTCTTC
TRBV6-2/TRBV6-3	TRBJ2-1	-	-	CASSYETGQFF	TGTGCCAGCAGTTACGAGACAGGGCAGTTCTTC
TRBV9	TRBJ2-7	-	-	CASSVTSGAEQYF	TGTGCCAGCAGCGTAACTTCTGGTGCCGAGCAGTACTTC
TRBV27	TRBJ2-7	-	-	CASSFGDSSYEQYF	TGTGCCAGCAGTTTTGGGGACTCCTCCTACGAGCAGTACTTC
TRBV2	TRBJ2-7	-	-	CASRMDNGYEQYF	TGTGCCAGCAGGATGGACAATGGATACGAGCAGTACTTC
TRBV21-1	TRBJ2-1	-	-	CASSPPRQPQASYNEQFF	TGTGCCAGCAGCCCCCCGAGGCAGCCTCAAGCCTCCTACAATGAGCAGTTCTTC
TRBV7-2	TRBJ1-6	-	TRBD1	CASSPGGNNSPLHF	TGTGCCAGCAGCCCAGGGGGGAATAATTCACCCCTCCACTTT
TRBV27	TRBJ1-5	-	TRBD1	CASSKGTGHQPQHF	TGTGCCAGCAGCAAGGGGACAGGGCACCAGCCCCAGCATTTT
TRBV9	TRBJ1-1	-	-	CASSVAEWTEAFF	TGTGCCAGCAGCGTAGCTGAGTGGACTGAAGCTTTCTTT
TRBV30	TRBJ1-5	-	-	CASTTGNQPQHF	TGTGCCTCTACGACAGGCAATCAGCCCCAGCATTTT
TRBV19	TRBJ1-4	-	-	CASSPTGGPVEKLFF	TGTGCCAGTAGTCCCACGGGGGGGCCGGTTGAAAAACTGTTTTTT
TRBV2	TRBJ1-1	once	TRBD1	CASSGQGGVTEAFF	TGTGCCAGCAGTGGACAGGGGGGAGTGACTGAAGCTTTCTTT
TRBV5-1	TRBJ2-7	-	-	CASSLQVSYEQYF	TGCGCCAGCAGCTTGCAGGTCTCCTACGAGCAGTACTTC
TRBV30	TRBJ1-1	-	-	CAWSVGVGTEAFF	TGTGCCTGGAGTGTAGGGGTTGGCACTGAAGCTTTCTTT
TRBV2	TRBJ2-7	-	TRBD1	CASSENWTGGSYEQYF	TGTGCCAGCAGTGAAAACTGGACAGGGGGGTCCTACGAGCAGTACTTC